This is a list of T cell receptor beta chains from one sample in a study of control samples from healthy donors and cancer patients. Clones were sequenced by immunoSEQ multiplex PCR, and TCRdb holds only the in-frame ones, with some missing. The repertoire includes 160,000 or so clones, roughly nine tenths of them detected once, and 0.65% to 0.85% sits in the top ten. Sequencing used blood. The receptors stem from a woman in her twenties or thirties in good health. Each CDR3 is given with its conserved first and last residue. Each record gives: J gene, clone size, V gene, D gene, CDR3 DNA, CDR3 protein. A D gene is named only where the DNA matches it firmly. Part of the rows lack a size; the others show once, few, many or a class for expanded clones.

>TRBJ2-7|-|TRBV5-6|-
TGTGCCAGCAGCCACCGAACCCCTAAATACGAGCAGTACTTC
CASSHRTPKYEQYF
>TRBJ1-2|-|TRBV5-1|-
TGCGCCAGCAGCCCACGAAACAATTACAAAGCTAACTATGGCTACACCTTC
CASSPRNNYKANYGYTF
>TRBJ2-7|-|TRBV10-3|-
TGTGCCATCAGTGAGTCTAATGGACCCTCCTACGAGCAGTACTTC
CAISESNGPSYEQYF
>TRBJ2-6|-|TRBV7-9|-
TGTGCCAGCAGTTCAACAAAGGGGGGGCCTAAAACCAACGTCCTGACTTTC
CASSSTKGGPKTNVLTF
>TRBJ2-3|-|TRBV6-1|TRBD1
TGTGCCAGCAGTGAAGATGGGGGATGGGACAGGGGGTTGTATACGCAGTATTTT
CASSEDGGWDRGLYTQYF
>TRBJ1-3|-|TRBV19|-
TGTGCCAGTAGTATCGGGCAAAAAATACCCGGAAACACCATATATTTT
CASSIGQKIPGNTIYF
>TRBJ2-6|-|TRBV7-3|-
TGTGCCAGCAGCTTAACGCTCTCTGGGGCCAACGTCCTGACTTTC
CASSLTLSGANVLTF
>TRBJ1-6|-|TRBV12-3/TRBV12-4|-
TGTGCCAGCAGTCCTTCCTGGGGGTCACCCCTCCACTTT
CASSPSWGSPLHF
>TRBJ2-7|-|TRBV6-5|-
TGTGCCAGCAGTTACTCTAAGGCGGGTGAGCAGTACTTC
CASSYSKAGEQYF
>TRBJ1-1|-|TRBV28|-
TGTGCCAGCAGGAGGAGCAGGGTCGGAACTGAAGCTTTCTTT
CASRRSRVGTEAFF
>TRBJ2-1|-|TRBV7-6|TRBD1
TGTGCCAGCAGCCTCGACAGGGAGACCCCCAATGAGCAGTTCTTC
CASSLDRETPNEQFF
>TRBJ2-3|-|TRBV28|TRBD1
TGTGCCAGCGCAGTTATCAGGGGGTGGACAGATACGCAGTATTTT
CASAVIRGWTDTQYF
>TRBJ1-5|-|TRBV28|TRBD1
TGTGCCAGCAGTCCGGACAGGGTACGGGAGCAGCCCCAGCATTTT
CASSPDRVREQPQHF
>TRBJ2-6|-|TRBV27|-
TGTGCCAGCAGTACGTCCCTGAGGGATGGGGCCAACGTCCTGACTTTC
CASSTSLRDGANVLTF
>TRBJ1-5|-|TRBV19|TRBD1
TGTGCCAGTGCAGGAGGGGGCTCGGGATTTCAGCCCCAGCATTTT
CASAGGGSGFQPQHF
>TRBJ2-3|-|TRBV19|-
TGTGCCAGTAGTATGGGGGCAGGGGCCACAGATACGCAGTATTTT
CASSMGAGATDTQYF
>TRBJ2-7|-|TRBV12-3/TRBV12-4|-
TGTGCCAGCAGTTCAGGGCCCTACGAGCAGTACTTC
CASSSGPYEQYF
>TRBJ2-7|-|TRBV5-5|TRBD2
TGTGCCAGCAGCTGGGGGAGGAGAACTAGCGGGGGCTCCTACGAGCAGTACTTC
CASSWGRRTSGGSYEQYF
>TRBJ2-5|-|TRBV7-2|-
TGTGCCAGCAGCTTAGACTACCGCCAAGAGACCCAGTACTTC
CASSLDYRQETQYF
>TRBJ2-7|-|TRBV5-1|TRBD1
TGCGCCAGCAGCTTGGCAGGGGGCAGCTACGAGCAGTACTTC
CASSLAGGSYEQYF
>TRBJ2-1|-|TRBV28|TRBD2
TGTGCCAGCTACTGGACTAGCAGCAATGAGCAGTTCTTC
CASYWTSSNEQFF
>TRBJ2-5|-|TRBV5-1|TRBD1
TGCGCCAGCAGCACTGGGACAGAAGAGACCCAGTACTTC
CASSTGTEETQYF
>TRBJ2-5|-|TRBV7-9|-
TGTGCCAGCAGCTCAAAGGGACCGGAGACCCAGTACTTC
CASSSKGPETQYF
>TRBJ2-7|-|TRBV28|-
TGTGCCAGCAGTCGGTATTACGAGCAGTACTTC
CASSRYYEQYF
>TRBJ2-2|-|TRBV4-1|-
TGCGCCAGCAGCCAAGCTGGTTATCGGGACTACACCGGGGAGCTGTTTTTT
CASSQAGYRDYTGELFF
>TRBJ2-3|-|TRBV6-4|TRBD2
TGTGCCAGCAGTGACCAAGCGGGAGTTGTAGATACGCAGTATTTT
CASSDQAGVVDTQYF
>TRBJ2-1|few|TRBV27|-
TGTGCCAGCAGTTTGACAGAGGCGGGCTACAATGAGCAGTTCTTC
CASSLTEAGYNEQFF
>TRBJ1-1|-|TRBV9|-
TGTGCCAGCAGCGTAGAGGTGTACACTGAAGCTTTCTTT
CASSVEVYTEAFF
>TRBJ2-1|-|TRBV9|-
TGTGCCAGCAGCCTCATCGGCCTAGCAAATGAGCAGTTCTTC
CASSLIGLANEQFF
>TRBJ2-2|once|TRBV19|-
TGTGCCAGTAGCGGAATACAGGGCCACACCGGGGAGCTGTTTTTT
CASSGIQGHTGELFF
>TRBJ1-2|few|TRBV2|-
TGTGCCAATGGACGGACGGAAAGGAAGGGCTACACCTTC
CANGRTERKGYTF
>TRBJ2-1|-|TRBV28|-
TGTGCCAGCAGTTTAATGGGTATACGGGACAATGAGCAGTTCTTC
CASSLMGIRDNEQFF
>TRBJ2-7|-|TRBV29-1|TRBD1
TGCAGCGTTGATACGGGACAGGGGTTCTACGAGCAGTACTTC
CSVDTGQGFYEQYF
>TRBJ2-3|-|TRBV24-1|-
TGTGCCACCAGTGATCCCGGGACCACAGATACGCAGTATTTT
CATSDPGTTDTQYF
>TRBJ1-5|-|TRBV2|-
TGTGCCAGCAGGAGGACAAATCAGCCCCAGCATTTT
CASRRTNQPQHF
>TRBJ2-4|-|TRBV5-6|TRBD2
TGTGCCAGCAGCTTGGCCCTAGCGGAAAACATTCAGTACTTC
CASSLALAENIQYF
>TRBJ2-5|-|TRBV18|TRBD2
TGTGCCAGCTCACCGACGGGTAGCGGGCTCCAAGAGACCCAGTACTTC
CASSPTGSGLQETQYF
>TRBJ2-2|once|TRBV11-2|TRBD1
TGTGCCAGCAGTCGGATTCTAGACAGGGCGGGCGGGGAGCTGTTTTTT
CASSRILDRAGGELFF
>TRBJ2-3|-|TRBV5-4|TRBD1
TGTGCCAGCAGCTCCGGGACAGGGGGCGCTACGGGCGAGCGCACAGATACGCAGTATTTT
CASSSGTGGATGERTDTQYF
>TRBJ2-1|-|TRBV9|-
TGTGCCAGCAGCGTAGGCCAGAGATACAATGAGCAGTTCTTC
CASSVGQRYNEQFF
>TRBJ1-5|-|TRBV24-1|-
TGTGCCACCAGTGAGCACAAGGCCAATCAGCCCCAGCATTTT
CATSEHKANQPQHF
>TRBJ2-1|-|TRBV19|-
TGTGCCAGTAGGATTAGCGGAAGCTCCTACAATGAGCAGTTCTTC
CASRISGSSYNEQFF
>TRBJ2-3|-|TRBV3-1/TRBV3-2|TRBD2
TGTGCCAGCAGCCGCGGGACTAGCGGGACAACAGATACGCAGTATTTT
CASSRGTSGTTDTQYF
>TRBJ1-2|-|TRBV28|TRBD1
TGTGCCAGCAGTTCCGGGACAGGCATGATCTATGGCTACACCTTC
CASSSGTGMIYGYTF